This T cell receptor beta chain was recorded in a study of blood T cell repertoires in COVID-19. Study-wide context: Some COVID-19 samples were acute and others convalescent; all came from the United States, Italy and Spain. Sources were T cells, B-cell-depleted T cells, or PBMCs; the material itself was cDNA or gDNA.

Under the authors' procedure: Amplification from reference gene primers served as the basis for estimated nucleated cell counts. TCRdb's table, derived via immunoSEQ multiplex PCR, lists solely in-frame clones and lacks some. V, J and clone size are those of that table, while D and trimming were read from the DNA. The table shows 150,000 to 200,000 clones, with 80% to 85% occurring only once. V lost 1 base and J 14 bases, leaving 13 bases between the germline ends. This CDR3 is built from 12 residues. Germline-derived CDR1 and CDR2 are SGHDT and YYEEEE. The receptor was isolated from a woman of 80 years or more with active or convalescent COVID-19. The chain uses TRBV5-6 and TRBJ2-1; D is ambiguous. The sequenced sample consisted of peripheral blood. CDR3: CASSLQQSKEFF. For the CDR3, the DNA is TGTGCCAGCAGCTTGCAACAGAGTAAGGAGTTCTTC.